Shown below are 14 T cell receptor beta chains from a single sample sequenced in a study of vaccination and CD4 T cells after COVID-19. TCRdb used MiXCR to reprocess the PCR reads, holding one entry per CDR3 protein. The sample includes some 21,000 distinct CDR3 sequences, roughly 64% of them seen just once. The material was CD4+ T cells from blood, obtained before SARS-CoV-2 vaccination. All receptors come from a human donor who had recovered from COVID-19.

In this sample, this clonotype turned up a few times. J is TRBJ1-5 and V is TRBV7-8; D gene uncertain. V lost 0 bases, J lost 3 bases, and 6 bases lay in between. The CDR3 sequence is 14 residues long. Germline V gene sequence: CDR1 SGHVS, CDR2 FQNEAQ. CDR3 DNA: TGTGCCAGCAGCTTAGCAGGGAACAATCAGCCCCAGCATTTT. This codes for CASSLAGNNQPQHF.

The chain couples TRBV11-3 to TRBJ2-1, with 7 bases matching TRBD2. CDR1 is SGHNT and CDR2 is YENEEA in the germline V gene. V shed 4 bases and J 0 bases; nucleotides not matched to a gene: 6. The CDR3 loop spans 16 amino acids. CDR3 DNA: TGTGCCAGCAGCTCGGTAGCGGGCAGCTCCTACAATGAGCAGTTCTTC. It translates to CASSSVAGSSYNEQFF.

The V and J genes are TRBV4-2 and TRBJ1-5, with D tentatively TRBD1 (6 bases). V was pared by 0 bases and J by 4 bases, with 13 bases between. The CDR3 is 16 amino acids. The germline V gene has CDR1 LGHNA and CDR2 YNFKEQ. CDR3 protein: CASSQDLKGGNQPQHF. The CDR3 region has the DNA TGTGCCAGCAGCCAAGATTTAAAAGGGGGAAATCAGCCCCAGCATTTT.

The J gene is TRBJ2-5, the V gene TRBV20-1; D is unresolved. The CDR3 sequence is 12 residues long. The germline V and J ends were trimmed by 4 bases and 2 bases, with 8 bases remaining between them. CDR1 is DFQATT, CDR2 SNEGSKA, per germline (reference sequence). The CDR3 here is CSAIGSQETQYF. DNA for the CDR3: TGCAGTGCTATCGGGTCACAAGAGACCCAGTACTTC.

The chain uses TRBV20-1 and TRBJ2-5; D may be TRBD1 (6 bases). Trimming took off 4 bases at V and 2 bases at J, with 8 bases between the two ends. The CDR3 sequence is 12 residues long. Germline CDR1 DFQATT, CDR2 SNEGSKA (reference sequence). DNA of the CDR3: TGCAGTGCTAACAGGGAACAAGAGACCCAGTACTTC. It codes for CSANREQETQYF.

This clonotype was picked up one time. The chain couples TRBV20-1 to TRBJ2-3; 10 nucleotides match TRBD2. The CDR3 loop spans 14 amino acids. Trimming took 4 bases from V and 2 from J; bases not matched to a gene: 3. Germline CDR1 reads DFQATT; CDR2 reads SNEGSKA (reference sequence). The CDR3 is CSAKAGGLTDTQYF. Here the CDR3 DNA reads TGCAGTGCTAAAGCGGGAGGGCTCACAGATACGCAGTATTTT.

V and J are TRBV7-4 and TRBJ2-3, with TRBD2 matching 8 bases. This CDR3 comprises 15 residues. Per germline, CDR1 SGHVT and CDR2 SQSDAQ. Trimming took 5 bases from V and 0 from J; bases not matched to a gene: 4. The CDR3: CASSLSGISTDTQYF. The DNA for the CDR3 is TGTGCCAGCAGCCTTAGCGGGATTAGCACAGATACGCAGTATTTT.

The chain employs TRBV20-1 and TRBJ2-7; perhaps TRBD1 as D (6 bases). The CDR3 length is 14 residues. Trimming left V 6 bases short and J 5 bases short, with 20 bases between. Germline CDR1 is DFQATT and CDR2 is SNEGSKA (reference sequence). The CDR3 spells CSAKSRRGGNEQYF. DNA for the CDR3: TGCAGTGCGAAGAGTCGCAGGGGTGGCAACGAGCAGTACTTC.

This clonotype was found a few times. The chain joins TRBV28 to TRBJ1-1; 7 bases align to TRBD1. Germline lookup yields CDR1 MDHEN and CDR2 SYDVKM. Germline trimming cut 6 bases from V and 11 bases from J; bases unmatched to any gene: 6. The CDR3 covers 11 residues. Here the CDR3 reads CASSATGVAFF. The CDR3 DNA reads TGTGCCAGCAGCGCAACAGGGGTCGCTTTCTTT. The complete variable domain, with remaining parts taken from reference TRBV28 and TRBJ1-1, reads DVKVTQSSRYLVKRTGEKVFLECVQDMDHENMFWYRQDPGLGLRLIYFSYDVKMKEKGDIPEGYSVSREKKERFSLILESASTNQTSMYLCASSATGVAFFGQGTRLTVV.

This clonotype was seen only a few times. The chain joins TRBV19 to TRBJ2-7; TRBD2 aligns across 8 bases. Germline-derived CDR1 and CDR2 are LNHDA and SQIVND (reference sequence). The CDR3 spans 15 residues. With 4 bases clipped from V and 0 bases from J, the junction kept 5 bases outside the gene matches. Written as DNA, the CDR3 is TGTGCCAGTAGTACCGCTGGGACTAGCTCCTACGAGCAGTACTTC. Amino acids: CASSTAGTSSYEQYF.

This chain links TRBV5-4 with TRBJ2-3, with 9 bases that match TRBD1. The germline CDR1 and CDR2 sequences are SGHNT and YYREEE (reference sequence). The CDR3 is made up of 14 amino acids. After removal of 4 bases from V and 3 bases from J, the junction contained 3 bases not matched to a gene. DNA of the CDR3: TGTGCCAGCAGCCCCGGACAGGGGACAGATACGCAGTATTTT. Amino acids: CASSPGQGTDTQYF.

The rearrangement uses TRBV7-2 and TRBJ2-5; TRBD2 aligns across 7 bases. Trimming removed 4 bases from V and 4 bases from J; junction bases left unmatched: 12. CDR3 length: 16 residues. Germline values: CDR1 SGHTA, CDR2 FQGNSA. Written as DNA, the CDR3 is TGTGCCAGCAGCTCCAATAGCGGGCGTGGGAGAGAGACCCAGTACTTC. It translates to CASSSNSGRGRETQYF. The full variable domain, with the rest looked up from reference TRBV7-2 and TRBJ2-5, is GAGVSQSPSNKVTEKGKDVELRCDPISGHTALYWYRQSLGQGLEFLIYFQGNSAPDKSGLPSDRFSAERTGGSVSTLTIQRTQQEDSAVYLCASSSNSGRGRETQYFGPGTRLLVL.

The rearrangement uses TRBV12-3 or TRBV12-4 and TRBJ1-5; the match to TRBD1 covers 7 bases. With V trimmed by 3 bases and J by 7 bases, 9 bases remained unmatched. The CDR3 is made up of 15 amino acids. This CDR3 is CASSLVRGVNQPQHF. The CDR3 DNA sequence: TGTGCCAGCAGTTTGGTCAGGGGGGTCAACCAGCCCCAGCATTTT.

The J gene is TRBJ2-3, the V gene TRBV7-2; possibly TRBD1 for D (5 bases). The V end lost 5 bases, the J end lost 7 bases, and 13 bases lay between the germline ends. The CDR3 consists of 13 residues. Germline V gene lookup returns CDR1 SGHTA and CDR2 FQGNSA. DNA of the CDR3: TGTGCCAGCAGCCCTGGGGCATATAATACGCAGTATTTT. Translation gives CASSPGAYNTQYF.